These T cell receptor beta chains were read from a single sample in a study of Ad26.COV2.S vaccination and SARS-CoV-2 variants. Sequencing used immunoSEQ multiplex PCR; TCRdb keeps in-frame clones, though not all of them. This table holds about 680,000 clones, more than 80% found once. This specimen was peripheral blood, taken in a trial of Ad26.COV2.S vaccine versus placebo. These receptors all stem from a person aged 18-60 years who received the Ad26.COV2.S COVID-19 vaccine or a placebo. Both conserved end residues are part of each CDR3. A D gene is named only where the DNA matches it firmly. The size field is filled for only some rows; it gives once, few, many or a size class.

.	TRBV2	TRBJ1-5	.	CASRDTSRNQPQHF	TGTGCCAGCCGGGACACTTCTCGAAATCAGCCCCAGCATTTT
.	TRBV7-9	TRBJ2-1	.	CASSLTGLSSYNEQFF	TGTGCCAGCAGCTTAACCGGACTAAGCTCCTACAATGAGCAGTTCTTC
.	TRBV25-1	TRBJ1-1	.	CASVGWGGLLTEAFF	TGTGCCAGCGTCGGTTGGGGGGGATTGTTGACTGAAGCTTTCTTT
TRBD2	TRBV6-5	TRBJ2-1	.	CASSHLAESYNEQFF	TGTGCCAGCAGCCATCTAGCGGAATCCTACAATGAGCAGTTCTTC
.	TRBV25-1	TRBJ1-2	.	CASSESGGTGKSYGYTF	TGTGCCAGCAGTGAATCGGGGGGCACAGGGAAGAGCTATGGCTACACCTTC
.	TRBV7-9	TRBJ2-1	.	CASSSDSHEQFF	TGTGCCAGCAGCTCCGACAGTCATGAGCAGTTCTTC
.	TRBV7-8	TRBJ2-1	once	CASSRWGGRSSYNEQFF	TGTGCCAGCAGCCGGTGGGGTGGACGGAGCTCCTACAATGAGCAGTTCTTC
.	TRBV6-2/TRBV6-3	TRBJ2-7	.	CASSFASGPGSPAGTYEQYF	TGTGCCAGCAGTTTCGCCTCCGGGCCGGGGAGCCCTGCCGGGACCTACGAGCAGTACTTC
.	TRBV7-2	TRBJ2-1	.	CASSSVGGHYNEQFF	TGTGCCAGCAGCTCGGTTGGGGGGCATTACAATGAGCAGTTCTTC
.	TRBV4-1	TRBJ2-5	.	CASSSGLVGETQYF	TGCGCCAGCAGCTCGGGGCTAGTCGGAGAGACCCAGTACTTC
.	TRBV29-1	TRBJ2-7	.	CSVGTSPGSGYYVEQYF	TGCAGCGTTGGAACGTCCCCTGGGAGCGGGTACTACGTGGAGCAGTACTTC
TRBD2	TRBV5-6	TRBJ2-5	.	CASSRGLAGAEKETQYF	TGTGCCAGCAGCCGGGGACTAGCGGGAGCGGAGAAAGAGACCCAGTACTTC
.	TRBV3-1/TRBV3-2	TRBJ2-2	.	CASSQGHNTGELFF	TGTGCCAGCAGCCAGGGACACAACACCGGGGAGCTGTTTTTT